This is a list of T cell receptor beta chains from one sample in a study of blood T cell repertoires in COVID-19. Only in-frame clones appear in the TCRdb table, and some are missing; sequencing was by immunoSEQ multiplex PCR. The sample holds 70,000 or so clones, 79% seen once. Sequenced material: peripheral blood. Source of these receptors: a man in his fifties or sixties with acute or convalescent COVID-19. Each CDR3 is given with its conserved first and last residue. D genes are given only for firm matches. Only part of the rows carry a size: once, few, many, or a class if the clone is expanded.

TRBV5-8	NA	few	TRBJ1-2	TGTGCCAGCAGCTTCCCTTCGGGAGGGTCCTATGGCTACACCTTC	CASSFPSGGSYGYTF
TRBV5-1	NA	NA	TRBJ1-4	TGCGCCAGCAGCTTGGGCAGGGATAACGAAAAACTGTTTTTT	CASSLGRDNEKLFF
TRBV7-9	NA	NA	TRBJ2-3	TGTGCCAGCACGGTGGGGGCTGCGCAGTATTTT	CASTVGAAQYF
TRBV6-5	TRBD1	NA	TRBJ2-1	TGTGCCAGCAGTTACCAGGGGGCCTCCTACAATGAGCAGTTCTTC	CASSYQGASYNEQFF
TRBV9	TRBD1	NA	TRBJ1-2	TGTGCCAGCAGCCATACTCAGGGGGCGCGGGTTGAGACTAACTATGGCTACACCTTC	CASSHTQGARVETNYGYTF
TRBV4-3	NA	NA	TRBJ1-2	TGCGCCAGCAGCCCCTGGAGCGGGGCGAGGGCCGGCTACACCTTC	CASSPWSGARAGYTF
TRBV11-2	TRBD2	NA	TRBJ2-3	TGTGCCAGCAGCTTTTCCGGGACTAGCGGAGATACGCAGTATTTT	CASSFSGTSGDTQYF
TRBV18	NA	NA	TRBJ2-5	TGTGCCAGCTCGTCTACAGGGGGGGACTACCAAGAGACCCAGTACTTC	CASSSTGGDYQETQYF
TRBV30	NA	few	TRBJ1-3	TGTGCCTGGAGTGTACTCATCTCTGGAAACACCATATATTTT	CAWSVLISGNTIYF
TRBV10-2	NA	NA	TRBJ1-5	TGCGCCAGCAGTGGTGGGGGGGGTGCTTTGGGTCAGCCCCAGCATTTT	CASSGGGGALGQPQHF
TRBV6-2/TRBV6-3	NA	NA	TRBJ1-5	TGTGCCAGCAGCTTAGACTGGGTCAAGCCCCAGCATTTT	CASSLDWVKPQHF
TRBV6-5	NA	NA	TRBJ1-5	TGTGCCAGCAGGAGGACAGGCAATCAGCCCCAGCATTTT	CASRRTGNQPQHF
TRBV7-9	NA	NA	TRBJ1-6	TGTGCCAGCAGCTTGGGCAGGGATAATTCACCCCTCCACTTT	CASSLGRDNSPLHF